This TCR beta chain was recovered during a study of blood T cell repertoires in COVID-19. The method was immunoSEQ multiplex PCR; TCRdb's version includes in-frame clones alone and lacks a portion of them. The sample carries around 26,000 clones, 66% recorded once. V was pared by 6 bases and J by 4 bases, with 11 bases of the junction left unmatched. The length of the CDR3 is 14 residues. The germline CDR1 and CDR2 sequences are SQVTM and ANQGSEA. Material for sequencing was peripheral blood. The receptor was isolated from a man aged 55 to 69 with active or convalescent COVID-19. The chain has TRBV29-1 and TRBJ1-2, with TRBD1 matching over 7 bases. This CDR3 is CSVRGRDSFYGYTF. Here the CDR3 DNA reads TGCAGCGTCAGGGGTCGGGACAGTTTCTATGGCTACACCTTC.